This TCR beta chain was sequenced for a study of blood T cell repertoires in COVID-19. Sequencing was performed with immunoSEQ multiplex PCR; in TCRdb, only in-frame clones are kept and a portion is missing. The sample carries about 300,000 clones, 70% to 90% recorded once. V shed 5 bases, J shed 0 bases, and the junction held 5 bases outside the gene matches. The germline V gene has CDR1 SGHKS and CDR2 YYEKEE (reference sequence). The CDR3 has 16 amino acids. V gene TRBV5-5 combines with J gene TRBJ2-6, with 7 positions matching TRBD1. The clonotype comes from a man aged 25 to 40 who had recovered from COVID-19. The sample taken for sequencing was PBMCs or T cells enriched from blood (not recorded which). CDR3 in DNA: TGTGCCAGCAGAAGACAGGGTACCTCTGGGGCCAACGTCCTGACTTTC. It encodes CASRRQGTSGANVLTF. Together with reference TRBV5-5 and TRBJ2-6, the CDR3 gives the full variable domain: DAGVTQSPTHLIKTRGQQVTLRCSPISGHKSVSWYQQVLGQGPQFIFQYYEKEERGRGNFPDRFSARQFPNYSSELNVNALLLGDSALYLCASRRQGTSGANVLTFGAGSRLTVL.